This T cell receptor (beta chain) was obtained from a study of shared clonotypes between healthy human individuals (TCRdb year 2020). About the study as a whole: The cohort comprised two women and a few men aged 18 to 49 years. For each donor, CD4 naive and CD4 memory were each given three plates, CD8 naive was given two plates, and CD8 memory was given one plate. The study deeply sequenced blood TCR repertoires of about 5 healthy adults to estimate repertoire size and the extent of clonotype sharing between individuals. To increase sequencing depth and limit assay-specific biases, TCR repertoire library preparation and sequencing were carried out by different laboratories using diverse techniques. Per donor, leukapheresis produced somewhere between about 0.85 and 10 billion PBMCs. General findings and caveats noted by the study authors: Pairwise subsampling indicated that sequencing depth was expected to affect the degree of clonotype sharing among donors. Naive subsets generally had larger estimated clonotype richness than memory subsets. Compared with non-shared clonotypes, clonotypes shared by all four sorted-subset donors had higher generation probabilities. Only blood was sampled, and tissue TCR repertoires likely differ from those in blood. The genetic and exposure-history diversity represented was limited by the small number of donors. Incomplete sequencing was indicated by rarefaction of sorted-subset datasets, despite the large sequencing depth. Across four donors, roughly 5.4% of naive CD4, approximately 3.6% of naive CD8, 2.3% of memory CD4, and roughly 0.41% of memory CD8 clonotypes were shared.

Looking up the germline V gene yields CDR1 SGHRS and CDR2 YFSETQ. A distance of 17 bases separates the germline ends of V and J, which lose 3 bases and 5 bases respectively. The CDR3 numbers 15 residues from cysteine through phenylalanine. The only DNA kept is the CDR3, 45 bases in frame from the first base. In its sample, this clone was seen once. This receptor's antigen is unknown. Per-base qualities were not stored, and no clone one base away is much larger. CD8 naive samples consisted of CD45RO-negative cells that were positively selected for CCR7, yielding a CD45RA+CCR7+ population without TemRA cells. Healthy HIV-negative adults with no recently reported acute infections or vaccinations were included as donors. All donors were Caucasian adults living in Nashville, Tennessee, USA. After blood collection by leukapheresis, PBMCs were isolated using Ficoll-Histopaque density gradient centrifugation and then cryopreserved in the vapor phase of liquid nitrogen. Analytical flow cytometry was used to check the purity and quantity of each magnetically sorted T cell population. Each sorted fraction had its genomic DNA isolated and then quantified by UV absorbance on a Nanodrop 2000c.

Using the deep immunoSEQ assay, multiplex PCR amplified TCR CDR3 regions from genomic DNA. Extracted genomic DNA from each cell subset was spread evenly across all wells of several immunoSEQ 96-well plates, with each plate serving as a replicate. For sorted subsets, approximately 210 ng of genomic DNA, equivalent to 30,000 or so T cell genomes, went into each replicate PCR. The purified libraries were quantified using a Qubit 3.0 fluorometer, sized with a Bioanalyzer 2100, and then quantified again using the KAPA Library Quantification kit. A separate single-read 150-cycle Illumina NextSeq 550 flow cell was used to sequence each immunoSEQ 96-well plate. The authors processed their data as follows. Because only junctional sequences without quality scores were contained in the immunoSEQ output, filtering matching that applied to full-length reads could not be performed. To assign V/J genes and CDR3, sequences were annotated using PyIR, a Python wrapper for IgBLAST v1.9, with IMGT germline references. Reads were filtered out if the reads had weak V/J assignments (E-value above 1e-6), no CDR3, stop codons, out-of-frame junctions, or ambiguous translated residues. V3J clonotypes were defined by identical inferred V gene, J gene, and CDR3 amino acid sequence. Percentage overlap between repertoires was calculated by dividing the number of shared unique clonotypes by the size of the smaller repertoire. Repertoire richness was assessed with RTK rarefaction, the Chao1 estimator, and Recon v2.1 estimates of unobserved clonotypes. Generation probabilities for all TCRbeta clonotypes obtained by the gDNA method from four donors were computed using OLGA. TCRdb retrieved this table from immuneACCESS and kept in-frame rearrangements only. Not all clones are present; in checked studies, unresolved V genes account for under half, and no reason is known for the remainder. V and J calls and clone size are given by that table; D and trimming were obtained from the DNA. This sample is represented by about 800,000 clones; 96% of them were singletons. The top ten constitute under 0.3% of the sample.

The receptor's source is a man aged 25 to 45 in good health. The V and J genes are TRBV5-1 and TRBJ1-1, with a weak D call of TRBD1 (6 bases match). The sample taken for sequencing was naive CD8+ T cells sorted from blood. The sample's cell subset or site label, in plain terms: CD45RA+CCR7+. The nucleotide sequence is given as TGCGCCAGCAGCTCGAATCCACAGGGATCGACTGAAGCTTTCTTT. Translated, it reads CASSSNPQGSTEAFF.